This TCR beta chain was recovered during a study of blood T cells in healthy people across ages. A second PCR, run for about 7 to 12 cycles, used a sample-barcoded 5' primer plus a J-beta primer mix. Researchers report that each sample yielded at least 2.5 million CDR3-containing paired-end reads. Using its own MiXCR run on the 5' RACE reads, TCRdb lists one record per CDR3 protein. The sample lists around 2 million distinct CDR3 sequences; around 42% were seen once. The length of the CDR3 is 11 residues. CDR1 is SQVTM, CDR2 ANQGSEA, per germline. Comment on this clonotype: A much larger clone lies one base from this, so it may be a read error.

Sequencing was carried out using blood. The rearrangement joins TRBV29-1 to TRBJ2-5; D may correspond to TRBD1 or TRBD2 (5 bases each). The DNA end favors TRBJ2-1, so the J call may be wrong. The sequence was collected from a human donor in good health. As DNA, the CDR3 is TGCAGCGTTGGAAGGGGAGAGACCCAGTTCTTC. This sequence encodes CSVGRGETQFF.